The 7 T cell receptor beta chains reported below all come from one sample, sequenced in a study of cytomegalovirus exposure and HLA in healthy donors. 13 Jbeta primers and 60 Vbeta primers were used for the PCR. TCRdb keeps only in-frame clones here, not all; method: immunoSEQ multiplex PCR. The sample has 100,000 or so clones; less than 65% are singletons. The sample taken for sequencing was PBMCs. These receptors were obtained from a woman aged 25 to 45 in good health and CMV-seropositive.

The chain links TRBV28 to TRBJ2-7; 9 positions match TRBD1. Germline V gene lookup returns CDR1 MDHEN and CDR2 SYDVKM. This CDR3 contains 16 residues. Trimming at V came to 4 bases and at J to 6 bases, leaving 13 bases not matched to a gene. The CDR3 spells CASSSLSTGTGFEQYF. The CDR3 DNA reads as TGTGCCAGCAGTTCTCTATCGACCGGGACAGGGTTCGAGCAGTACTTC.

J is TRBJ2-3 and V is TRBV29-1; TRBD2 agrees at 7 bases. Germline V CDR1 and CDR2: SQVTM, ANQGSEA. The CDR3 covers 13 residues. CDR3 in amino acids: CSEWGGDTDTQYF. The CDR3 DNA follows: TGCAGTGAGTGGGGGGGTGACACAGATACGCAGTATTTT.

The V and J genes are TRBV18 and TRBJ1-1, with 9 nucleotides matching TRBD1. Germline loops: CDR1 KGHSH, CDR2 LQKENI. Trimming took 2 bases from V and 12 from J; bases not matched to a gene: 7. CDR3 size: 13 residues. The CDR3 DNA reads TGTGCCAGCTCACCAGGTATTGGGACAGGGACTTTCTTT. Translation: CASSPGIGTGTFF.

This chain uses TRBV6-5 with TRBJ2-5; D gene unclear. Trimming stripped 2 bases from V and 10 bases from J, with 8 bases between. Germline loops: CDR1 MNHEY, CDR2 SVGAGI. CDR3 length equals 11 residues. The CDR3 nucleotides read TGTGCCAGCAGTTACGGCAGTGTCCAGTACTTC. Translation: CASSYGSVQYF.

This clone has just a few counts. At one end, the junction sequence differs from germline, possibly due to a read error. For the CDR3, the DNA is TGTGCCAGCAGCTTTGACGGGAACTATGGCTACCCCTTC. Amino acids: CASSFDGNYGYPF. The rearrangement uses TRBV7-9 and TRBJ1-2; D unclear. Germline CDR1 is SEHNR and CDR2 is FQNEAQ (reference sequence). The CDR3 length is 13 residues.

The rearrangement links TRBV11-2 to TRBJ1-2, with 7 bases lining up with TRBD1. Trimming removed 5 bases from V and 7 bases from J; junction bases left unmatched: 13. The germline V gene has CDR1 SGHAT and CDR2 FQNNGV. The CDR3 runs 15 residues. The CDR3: CASSPYVDRASGYTF. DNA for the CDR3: TGTGCCAGCAGCCCCTACGTAGACAGGGCAAGTGGCTACACCTTC.

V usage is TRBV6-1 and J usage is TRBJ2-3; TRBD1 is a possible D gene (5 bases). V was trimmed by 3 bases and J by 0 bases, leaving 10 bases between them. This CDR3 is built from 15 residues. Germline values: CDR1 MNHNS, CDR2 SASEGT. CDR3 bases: TGTGCCAGCAGTGAGCGGCAGGGAAGCACAGATACGCAGTATTTT. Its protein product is CASSERQGSTDTQYF.